This TCR beta chain was documented in a study of blood T cells in healthy people across ages (dated by TCRdb to the mid-2010s). About the full investigation: In model experiments, roughly one uniquely barcoded TCR beta cDNA molecule per two T cells was captured by template switching. Age-related changes in TCR beta repertoire diversity were measured in the study by deep sequencing normalized with unique cDNA molecular identifiers. The donors were divided into four age groups: young (average around 17 years), middle-aged (roughly 42), aged (62) and long-lived (about 79). Donors of different ages were randomly distributed across sequencing lanes to avoid experimental bias. For two donors (one aged 18 to 29 and one aged 80 or older), the study analyzed two additional independent replicas of 1 million unique cDNA reads from the same blood draw. Overall study results and their limits: Compared with the aged group, the long-lived group had more naive CD4+ T cells, fewer expanded clones and increased TCR diversity, a pattern suggesting age selection. Bulk unsorted PBMC profiling prevented conclusive comparison of naive and antigen-experienced compartments. As age increased, observed TCR beta diversity per million T cells dropped in a roughly linear way, and a significant reduction was already evident by age 40. Because the CMV infection status of the donors was unknown, age-related changes in expanded clonotypes may potentially have been confounded. Estimates of total diversity based on one million sequenced T cells were regarded as lower bounds and as underestimates. There was a strong correlation between observed TCR beta diversity and the percentage of naive T cells measured by flow cytometry.

To note about this clonotype: Its antigen target is currently unknown. At one end the junction does not follow the germline gene, possibly because of a read error.

The germline V gene specifies MNHEY as CDR1 and SVGEGT as CDR2. There are 16 amino acids in the CDR3, from cysteine to phenylalanine inclusive. The kept DNA is CDR3 alone, 48 bases in frame from the first base. Donors were a few dozen systemically healthy Caucasian individuals from Russia aged roughly 6 to 95 years. Approximately 9.3 milliliters of peripheral blood were collected from each donor into EDTA-treated Vacutainer tubes. Ficoll-Paque density-gradient centrifugation was used to isolate PBMCs, with at least 7 million per sample. Trizol reagent was used to extract total RNA from the PBMCs, yielding at least 6 micrograms per sample. For every donor, flow cytometry on a PBMC aliquot measured the percentage of naive CD45RAhigh/CD27high T cells. Library preparation was by 5' RACE. A second PCR of about 6 to 12 cycles was performed with a sample-barcoded 5' primer and a J-beta primer mix. A unique molecular identifier was introduced onto each TCR beta cDNA molecule by a template-switch 5' adaptor carrying 12 random nucleotides. Each sample yielded at least 3 million CDR3-containing paired-end reads. All of the RNA was converted into first-strand cDNA using the Mint cDNA synthesis kit, with a TRBC-specific oligonucleotide serving as the primer. After uracil-DNA glycosylase treatment, a first 18-cycle PCR used universal primers M1SS and BC2_uni_R on all cDNA. Concerning the study's data processing: Normalization of each sample was performed by random selection of 1 million high-quality reads, each carrying a distinct molecular identifier. Reads sharing molecular identifiers were discarded rather than binned into consensus sequences. MiTCR, run with a Q25 quality threshold and the strictest error-elimination algorithm, handled CDR3 identification, clonotype clustering and error correction. Lower-bound total TCR beta diversity was estimated with a nonparametric unseen species model using Euler transformation. TCRdb reworked the public reads: Q25 trimming with fastp, MiXCR clone assembly, productive beta chains retained. Identical CDR3 proteins give one entry, which carries the most common genes and DNA. The V and J calls reflect TCRdb's pipeline rather than the authors' work. In all, the sample holds over 1,500,000 distinct CDR3 sequences, and about 39% of those were seen once. The ten largest clones take up 23% of the sample.

Sequenced material: blood. In this chain, TRBV6-2 or TRBV6-3 is recombined with TRBJ2-1; TRBD2 might be the D gene, on 6 matching bases. The receptor comes from a human donor in good health. CDR3 reads: CASIPIGVAVYNERFF. Read as DNA, the sequence is TGTGCCAGCATCCCTATCGGGGTAGCGGTGTACAATGAGCGGTTCTTC.